One and the same sample provided the 16 T cell receptor beta chains below, sequenced in a study of T-cell reconstitution after alpha-beta-depleted transplantation in children. Unique molecular identifiers were used to barcode this TCRbeta library. TCRdb recomputed calls from the PCR reads with MiXCR, one row per CDR3 protein. In the table there are about 1,000,000 distinct CDR3 sequences, about 29% of which are singletons. Specimen: PBMCs, mostly from graft donor cells, collected 360 days after TCRalphabeta/CD19-depleted stem cell transplant. The receptors derive from a boy under three years old who had a stem cell transplant for SCID, so the T cells may come from the graft donor.

This clonotype turned up a few times. The rearrangement uses TRBV6-5 and TRBJ1-6; the D gene is possibly TRBD1 (5 bases). The CDR3 has 14 residues. The germline V gene encodes CDR1 MNHEY and CDR2 SVGAGI. The V and J ends lost 2 bases and 8 bases respectively, with 10 bases between them. The CDR3 DNA is TGTGCCAGCAGTTACCAGACGGGGGATTCACCCCTCCACTTT. It is translated as CASSYQTGDSPLHF.

J is TRBJ2-2 and V is TRBV5-1; 9 bases line up with TRBD1. V lost 4 bases and J lost 5; bases outside the gene matches: 6. Germline V CDR1 and CDR2: SGHRS, YFSETQ. This CDR3 comprises 15 residues. CDR3 nucleotide sequence: TGCGCCAGCAGCAACGGACAGGGGTGGACCGGGGAGCTGTTTTTT. Its protein product is CASSNGQGWTGELFF.

This clonotype has more than one count but fewer than ten. The chain links TRBV7-8 to TRBJ1-2; weak D call: TRBD1 (5 bases). V was trimmed by 5 bases and J by 4 bases, leaving 11 bases between them. CDR3 length equals 13 residues. From germline, CDR1 is SGHVS and CDR2 FQNEAQ. The CDR3 DNA is TGTGCCAGCAGCGGAAGGGGTTCCTATGGCTACACCTTC. Residues: CASSGRGSYGYTF.

This clonotype was seen more than once but under ten times. The rearrangement joins TRBV12-3 or TRBV12-4 to TRBJ1-1; 8 nucleotides line up with TRBD1. This CDR3 is built from 15 residues. The V and J ends lost 3 bases and 1 base, in that order; junction bases with no gene match: 4. CDR3 in DNA: TGTGCCAGCAGTTTCGGGACAGGACAGAACACTGAAGCTTTCTTT. It yields the protein CASSFGTGQNTEAFF.

The chain combines TRBV4-3 with TRBJ2-1; 14 bases are shared with TRBD2. The CDR3 has 19 amino acids. Germline-derived CDR1 and CDR2 are LGHNA and YSLEER. Trimming at V came to 1 base and at J to 4 bases, leaving 9 bases not matched to a gene. CDR3 DNA: TGCGCCAGCAGCCAAGCCCCCCCGGGACTAGCGGGGGTTTACAATGAGCAGTTCTTC. Amino acid sequence: CASSQAPPGLAGVYNEQFF.

The CDR3 is CASSLRQITYEQYF. In DNA, the CDR3 is TGCGCCAGCAGCTTGAGGCAGATTACCTACGAGCAGTACTTC. The chain combines TRBV5-1 with TRBJ2-7; D not resolved. V lost 1 base to trimming and J lost 2 bases, with 10 bases between them. Looked up from germline, CDR1 is SGHRS and CDR2 is YFSETQ. The CDR3 runs to 14 residues.

This clonotype was found a few times. This rearrangement joins TRBV7-2 to TRBJ2-7, with 7 nucleotides matching TRBD1. This CDR3 contains 16 residues. With V trimmed by 5 bases and J by 1 base, 11 bases remained unmatched. Germline lookup yields CDR1 SGHTA and CDR2 FQGNSA. The CDR3: CASSLRTGLSSYEQYF. CDR3 bases: TGTGCCAGCAGCCTCCGGACAGGCCTTAGTTCCTACGAGCAGTACTTC. The whole variable domain, filled in from reference TRBV7-2 and TRBJ2-7, reads GAGVSQSPSNKVTEKGKDVELRCDPISGHTALYWYRQSLGQGLEFLIYFQGNSAPDKSGLPSDRFSAERTGGSVSTLTIQRTQQEDSAVYLCASSLRTGLSSYEQYFGPGTRLTVT.

The rearrangement uses TRBV7-2 and TRBJ2-1; no reliable D call. The CDR3 is 14 residues long. The V end was cut by 1 base, the J end by 6 bases, with 10 bases between. Per germline, CDR1 SGHTA and CDR2 FQGNSA. In nucleotides, the CDR3 is TGTGCCAGCAGCTTAGATCTGAGATCCAATGAGCAGTTCTTC. This translates into CASSLDLRSNEQFF. The entire variable domain, with the rest obtained from reference TRBV7-2 and TRBJ2-1, is as follows: GAGVSQSPSNKVTEKGKDVELRCDPISGHTALYWYRQSLGQGLEFLIYFQGNSAPDKSGLPSDRFSAERTGGSVSTLTIQRTQQEDSAVYLCASSLDLRSNEQFFGPGTRLTVL.

V is TRBV27 and J is TRBJ2-3; 13 bases agree with TRBD2. V was clipped by 5 bases and J by 7 bases; unmatched bases: 18. Per the germline V gene, CDR1 is MNHEY and CDR2 is SMNVEV (reference sequence). This CDR3 has 19 amino acids. The CDR3 reads CASSRVGPTSGGAANTQYF. In DNA, the CDR3 is TGTGCCAGCAGTCGGGTAGGGCCCACTAGCGGGGGGGCCGCGAATACGCAGTATTTT.

The V and J genes are TRBV5-6 and TRBJ2-7, with 12 bases matching TRBD1. The germline V gene encodes CDR1 SGHDT and CDR2 YYEEEE. The CDR3 runs 15 residues. J was trimmed by 3 bases and V by 4 bases; bases with no gene match: 5. As DNA, the CDR3 is TGTGCCAGCAGCCGGCGGGACAGGGGGCACTACGAGCAGTACTTC. Amino acid sequence: CASSRRDRGHYEQYF.

This sequence joins TRBV6-5 and TRBJ1-1; tentative D call: TRBD1 (5 bases). Germline CDR1 is MNHEY and CDR2 is SVGAGI. This CDR3 region has 15 residues. Trimming took 6 bases from V and 0 from J, leaving 14 bases between them. The DNA for the CDR3 is TGTGCCAGCAGCCCTTTCGGGGCAGTGAACACTGAAGCTTTCTTT. Encoded protein: CASSPFGAVNTEAFF.

This clonotype was counted a few times. In nucleotides, the CDR3 is TGTGCCACCAGCAGAGAGCCTCTGTGGAGGGGGTGGGCGTCCCAAGAGACCCAGTACTTC. It yields the protein CATSREPLWRGWASQETQYF. The chain is built from TRBV15 and TRBJ2-5; D assignment may be TRBD1 or TRBD2 (6 bases each). The V gene's germline CDR1 is LNHNV and CDR2 YYDKDF (reference sequence). V dropped 0 bases and J dropped 1 base, with 24 bases sitting between them. The CDR3 runs to 20 residues.

The rearrangement uses TRBV20-1 and TRBJ2-4; D gene uncertain. V was cut by 5 bases and J by 0 bases, with 8 bases left in between. This CDR3 has 13 residues. The germline CDR1 and CDR2 sequences are DFQATT and SNEGSKA (reference sequence). CDR3 protein: CSAFTGAKNIQYF. The CDR3 DNA sequence: TGCAGTGCTTTTACGGGAGCCAAAAACATTCAGTACTTC.

This chain links TRBV7-6 with TRBJ2-3; TRBD2 might be the D (6 bases). V shed 3 bases and J shed 2 bases, with 12 bases lying between them. CDR1 is SGHVS and CDR2 is FNYEAQ in the germline V gene. There are 15 residues in the CDR3. CDR3 residues: CASSFRGEPTDTQYF. The CDR3 DNA reads as TGTGCCAGCAGCTTTCGCGGGGAGCCCACAGATACGCAGTATTTT.

This clonotype was recorded only once. CDR3 DNA: TGCGCCAGCAGCTGGGACAGCGGGTACGAGCAGTACTTC. This codes for CASSWDSGYEQYF. The chain links TRBV5-1 to TRBJ2-7, with a weak D call TRBD1 (7 bases). V was trimmed by 3 bases and J by 4 bases, leaving 11 bases between them. This CDR3 region has 13 residues. From germline, CDR1 is SGHRS and CDR2 YFSETQ.

The chain carries TRBV20-1 and TRBJ1-5, with D unresolved. Germline V gives CDR1 DFQATT, CDR2 SNEGSKA (reference sequence). The CDR3 runs to 14 residues. V lost 3 bases, J lost 1 base, and 10 bases lay in between. The CDR3 DNA reads as TGCAGTGCTAGCCGGGGAATGAGCAATCAGCCCCAGCATTTT. It encodes CSASRGMSNQPQHF.